The sequence of this T cell receptor beta chain was determined in a study of blood T cell repertoires in COVID-19. Sequenced by immunoSEQ multiplex PCR; TCRdb stores in-frame clones only, minus some. Among 430,000 or so clones listed, roughly 90% were seen once. The germline CDR1 and CDR2 sequences are SNHLY and FYNNEI. Trimming pared 2 bases from V and 4 bases from J, leaving 20 bases between. The CDR3 spans 17 residues. The clonotype originates from a man between 18 and 29 years old with COVID-19, enrolled during active disease. Material: peripheral blood. The chain recombines TRBV2 with TRBJ1-1, with D possibly being TRBD1 (5 bases). Written as DNA, the CDR3 is TGTGCCAGCAGTGAACCCGCTCAATTCCAGGGTGGCACTGAAGCTTTCTTT. Residues: CASSEPAQFQGGTEAFF.